The 10 T cell receptor beta chains below all came from one sample that was sequenced in a study of blood T cell repertoires in COVID-19. Sequencing used immunoSEQ multiplex PCR; TCRdb keeps in-frame clones, though not all of them. Of about 71,000 clones listed, around nine tenths are singletons. Specimen: peripheral blood. The receptors come from a human donor in a cohort sampled during active COVID-19.

This sequence joins TRBV19 and TRBJ1-2; no clear D. Germline values: CDR1 LNHDA, CDR2 SQIVND (reference sequence). The germline V and J ends were trimmed by 5 bases and 4 bases, with 14 bases remaining between them. The CDR3 is 14 residues long. CDR3 in amino acids: CASSSRSPGYGYTF. In nucleotides, the CDR3 is TGTGCCAGTAGTTCCCGTAGCCCCGGCTATGGCTACACCTTC.

The gene calls are TRBV7-8 and TRBJ1-6; D not certain. The CDR3 totals 14 residues. Germline-derived CDR1 and CDR2 are SGHVS and FQNEAQ. The V and J ends lost 0 bases and 10 bases respectively, with 10 bases between them. For the CDR3, the DNA is TGTGCCAGCAGCTTAGCGAACTTCAACTCACCCCTCCACTTT. The encoded protein is CASSLANFNSPLHF.

In DNA, the CDR3 is TGTGCCAGCAGTTTGCGAGTCGAGGCGGCGAATCAGCCCCAGCATTTT. As protein: CASSLRVEAANQPQHF. The V and J genes are TRBV27 and TRBJ1-5, with D unresolved. The germline V and J ends were trimmed by 3 bases and 4 bases, with 16 bases remaining between them. Germline V gene data show CDR1 as MNHEY and CDR2 as SMNVEV (reference sequence). The CDR3 has 16 residues.

In this sample, this clone turned up once. V gene TRBV7-9 combines with J gene TRBJ1-6; the match to TRBD1 covers 8 bases. The trim removed 5 bases at V and 9 bases at J, leaving 12 bases unmatched. Germline assignment: CDR1 SEHNR and CDR2 FQNEAQ (reference sequence). The CDR3 totals 16 residues. The CDR3 reads CASSLRGQTGVSPLHF. The CDR3 DNA reads as TGTGCCAGCAGCCTTAGGGGGCAGACAGGGGTTTCACCCCTCCACTTT. The variable domain in full, with the rest retrieved from reference TRBV7-9 and TRBJ1-6, is DTGVSQNPRHKITKRGQNVTFRCDPISEHNRLYWYRQTLGQGPEFLTYFQNEAQLEKSRLLSDRFSAERPKGSFSTLEIQRTEQGDSAMYLCASSLRGQTGVSPLHFGNGTRLTVT.

The chain joins TRBV4-2 to TRBJ1-1, with 7 bases aligning to TRBD1. Germline CDR1 and CDR2: LGHNA and YNFKEQ. J was trimmed by 0 bases and V by 2 bases; bases with no gene match: 6. This CDR3 is built from 16 residues. The CDR3, as DNA: TGTGCCAGCAGCCAACCCGTGACAGGGCTGAACACTGAAGCTTTCTTT. It yields the protein CASSQPVTGLNTEAFF.

The V call is TRBV2, the J call TRBJ1-3; D gene uncertain. The CDR3 has 12 residues. The germline V gene encodes CDR1 SNHLY and CDR2 FYNNEI. With 5 bases removed from V and 4 bases from J, the gap between germline ends came to 6 bases. CDR3 bases: TGTGCCAGCAGTAATCAGGGAAACACCATATATTTT. Residues: CASSNQGNTIYF.

V is TRBV7-7 and J is TRBJ1-5; TRBD1 is a possible D gene (5 bases). The CDR3 spans 13 residues. Trimming left V 5 bases short and J 5 bases short, with 10 bases between. Germline values: CDR1 SSHAT, CDR2 FNYEAQ (reference sequence). CDR3 sequence reads: CASSRDRDQPQHF. CDR3 coding DNA: TGTGCCAGCAGCCGTGACAGAGATCAGCCCCAGCATTTT.

The chain uses TRBV19 and TRBJ1-5; D perhaps matches TRBD1 (6 bases). Germline loops: CDR1 LNHDA, CDR2 SQIVND (reference sequence). The CDR3 is 14 amino acids. V lost 2 bases and J lost 4, with 9 bases in between. In DNA form, the CDR3 reads TGTGCCAGTAGTATAAGCAGGGGAAATCAGCCCCAGCATTTT. Amino acid sequence: CASSISRGNQPQHF.

This clone has just a few counts. The V gene is TRBV28, the J gene TRBJ1-4; D is ambiguous. The CDR3 has 15 residues. Trimming removed 2 bases from V and 3 bases from J, with 10 bases in between. Germline CDR1 MDHEN, CDR2 SYDVKM. In DNA form, the CDR3 reads TGTGCCAGCAGTTTAGGGCAGCTATCTAATGAAAAACTGTTTTTT. It yields the protein CASSLGQLSNEKLFF.

The chain combines TRBV27 with TRBJ2-7; 14 positions match TRBD2. Losses at the gene ends were 5 bases for V and 3 bases for J; bases not matched to a gene: 12. This CDR3 spans 18 amino acids. Germline V lookup: CDR1 MNHEY, CDR2 SMNVEV (reference sequence). CDR3 region: CASSRTSGGYMNIYEQYF. CDR3 nucleotide sequence: TGTGCCAGCAGTCGGACTAGCGGGGGGTATATGAATATCTACGAGCAGTACTTC.